The present T cell receptor (beta chain) was sequenced within a study of regulatory T cells in long-lasting Graves disease. Germline V gene data show CDR1 as SGHTA and CDR2 as FQGNSA. This CDR3 spans 14 amino acids. Trimming shortened V by 3 bases and J by 3 bases, and 12 bases separated the two germline ends. Library construction for TCR beta used iRepertoire HTBI primers and Arm-PCR of CDR3 regions. Using its own MiXCR run on the multiplex PCR reads, TCRdb lists one record per CDR3 protein. This table has under 400,000 distinct CDR3 sequences, approximately 16% appearing once. The sample's time point: newly diagnosed GD, antithyroid drugs for less than 3 months. The TCR library used RNA extracted from PBMCs. There are many counts of this clonotype. These sequences were also reported in another study, on T cells in Graves' hyperthyroidism and ophthalmopathy. Per that study: For the diagnoses, clinical symptoms, serum thyroxine and TRAb, thyroid ultrasound and orbital computed tomography were used.

The sequences come from peripheral blood mononuclear cells (PBMCs), collected at new diagnosis, from a patient treated with antithyroid drugs. This sequence was found in a man aged 35 to 55 with Graves disease. J is TRBJ2-7 and V is TRBV7-2; D not resolved. The CDR3 sequence is CASSFRASDYEQYF. The CDR3 coding sequence is TGTGCCAGCAGCTTCCGGGCCTCAGACTACGAGCAGTACTTC.